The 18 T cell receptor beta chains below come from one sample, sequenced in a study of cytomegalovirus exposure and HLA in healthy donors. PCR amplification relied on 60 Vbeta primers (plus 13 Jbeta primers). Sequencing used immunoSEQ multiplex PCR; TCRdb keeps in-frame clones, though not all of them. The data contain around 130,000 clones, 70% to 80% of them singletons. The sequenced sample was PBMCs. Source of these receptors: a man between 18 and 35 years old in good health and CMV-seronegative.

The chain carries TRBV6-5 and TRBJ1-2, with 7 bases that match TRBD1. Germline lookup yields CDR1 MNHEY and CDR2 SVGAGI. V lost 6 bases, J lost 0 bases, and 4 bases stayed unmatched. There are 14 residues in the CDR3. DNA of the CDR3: TGTGCCAGCAGCCCGGACAGGACTAACTATGGCTACACCTTC. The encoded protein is CASSPDRTNYGYTF.

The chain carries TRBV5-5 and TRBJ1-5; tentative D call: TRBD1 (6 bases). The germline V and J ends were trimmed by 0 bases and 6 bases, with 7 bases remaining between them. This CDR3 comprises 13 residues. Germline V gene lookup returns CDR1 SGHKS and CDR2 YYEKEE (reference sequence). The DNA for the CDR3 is TGTGCCAGCAGCTTGGAGGGGGTTCAGCCCCAGCATTTT. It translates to CASSLEGVQPQHF.

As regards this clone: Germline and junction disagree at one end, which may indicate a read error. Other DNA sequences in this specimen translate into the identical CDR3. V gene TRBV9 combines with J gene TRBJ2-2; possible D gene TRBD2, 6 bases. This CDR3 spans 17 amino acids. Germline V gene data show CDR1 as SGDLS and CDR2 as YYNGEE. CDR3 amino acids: CASSVDGGLSNTGELFF. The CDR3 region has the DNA TGCGCCAGCAGCGTAGATGGGGGACTTTCGAACACCGGGGAGCTGTTTTTT.

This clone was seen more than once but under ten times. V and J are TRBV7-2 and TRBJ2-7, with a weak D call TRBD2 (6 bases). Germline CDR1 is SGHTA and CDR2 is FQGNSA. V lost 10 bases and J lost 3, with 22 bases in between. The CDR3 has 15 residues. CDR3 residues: CATGAGGARNYEQYF. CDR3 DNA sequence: TGTGCCACCGGGGCCGGCGGGGCTAGGAACTACGAGCAGTACTTC.

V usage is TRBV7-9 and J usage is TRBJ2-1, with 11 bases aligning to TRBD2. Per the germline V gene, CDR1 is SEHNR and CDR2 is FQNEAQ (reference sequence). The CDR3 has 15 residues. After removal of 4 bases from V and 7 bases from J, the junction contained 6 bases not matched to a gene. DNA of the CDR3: TGTGCCAGCAGCTCAACTAGCGGGAGTTCGAATGAGCAGTTCTTC. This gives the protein CASSSTSGSSNEQFF.

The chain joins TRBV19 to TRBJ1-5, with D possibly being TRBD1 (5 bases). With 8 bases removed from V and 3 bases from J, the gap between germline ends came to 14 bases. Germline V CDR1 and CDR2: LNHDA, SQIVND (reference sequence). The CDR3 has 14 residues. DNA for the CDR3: TGTGCCAGTTTGGACGACAGCCTCAATCAGCCCCAGCATTTT. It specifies CASLDDSLNQPQHF.

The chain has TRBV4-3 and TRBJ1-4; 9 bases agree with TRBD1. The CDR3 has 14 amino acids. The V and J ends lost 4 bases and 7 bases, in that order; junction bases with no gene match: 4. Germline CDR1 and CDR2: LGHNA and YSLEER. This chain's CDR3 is CASSPQGAGEKLFF. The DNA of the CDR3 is TGCGCCAGCAGCCCACAGGGGGCGGGTGAAAAACTGTTTTTT.

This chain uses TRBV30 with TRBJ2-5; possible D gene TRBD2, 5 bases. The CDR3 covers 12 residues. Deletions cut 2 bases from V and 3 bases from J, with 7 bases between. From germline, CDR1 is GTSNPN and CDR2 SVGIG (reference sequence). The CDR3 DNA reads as TGTGCCTGGAGTCCTAGCAAAGAGACCCAGTACTTC. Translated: CAWSPSKETQYF. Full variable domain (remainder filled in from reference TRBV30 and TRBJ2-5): SQTIHQWPATLVQPVGSPLSLECTVEGTSNPNLYWYRQAAGRGLQLLFYSVGIGQISSEVPQNLSASRPQDRQFILSSKKLLLSDSGFYLCAWSPSKETQYFGPGTRLLVL.

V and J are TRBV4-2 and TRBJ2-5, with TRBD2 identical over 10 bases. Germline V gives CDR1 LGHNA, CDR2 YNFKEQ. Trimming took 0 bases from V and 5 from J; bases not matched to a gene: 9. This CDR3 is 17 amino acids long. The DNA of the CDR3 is TGTGCCAGCAGCCAAGATACAGCGGGAGGGTCCAGGGAGACCCAGTACTTC. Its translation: CASSQDTAGGSRETQYF.

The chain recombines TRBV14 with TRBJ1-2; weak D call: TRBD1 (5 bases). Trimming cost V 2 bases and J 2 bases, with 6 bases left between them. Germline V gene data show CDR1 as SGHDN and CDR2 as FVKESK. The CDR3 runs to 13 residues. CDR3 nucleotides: TGTGCCAGCAGCCAATCAGGGAACTATGGCTACACCTTC. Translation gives CASSQSGNYGYTF. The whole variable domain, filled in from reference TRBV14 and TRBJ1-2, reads EAGVTQFPSHSVIEKGQTVTLRCDPISGHDNLYWYRRVMGKEIKFLLHFVKESKQDESGMPNNRFLAERTGGTYSTLKVQPAELEDSGVYFCASSQSGNYGYTFGSGTRLTVV.

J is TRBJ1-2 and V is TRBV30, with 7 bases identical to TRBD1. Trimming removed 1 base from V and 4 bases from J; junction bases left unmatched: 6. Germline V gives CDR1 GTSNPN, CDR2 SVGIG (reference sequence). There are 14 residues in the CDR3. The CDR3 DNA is TGTGCCTGGAGTGGGACAGGCAATCTCTATGGCTACACCTTC. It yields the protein CAWSGTGNLYGYTF.

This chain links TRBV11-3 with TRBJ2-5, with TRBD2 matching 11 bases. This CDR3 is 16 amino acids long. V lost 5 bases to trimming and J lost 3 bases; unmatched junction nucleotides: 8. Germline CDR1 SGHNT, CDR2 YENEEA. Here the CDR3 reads CASSDSGTSGKETQYF. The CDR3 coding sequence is TGTGCCAGCAGCGACTCCGGGACTAGCGGAAAAGAGACCCAGTACTTC. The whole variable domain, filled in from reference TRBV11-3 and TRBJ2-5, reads EAGVVQSPRYKIIEKKQPVAFWCNPISGHNTLYWYLQNLGQGPELLIRYENEEAVDDSQLPKDRFSAERLKGVDSTLKIQPAELGDSAVYLCASSDSGTSGKETQYFGPGTRLLVL.

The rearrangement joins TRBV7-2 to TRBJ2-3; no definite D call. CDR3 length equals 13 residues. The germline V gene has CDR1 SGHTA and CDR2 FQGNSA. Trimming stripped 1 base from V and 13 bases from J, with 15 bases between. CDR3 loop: CASSLEFSVREYF. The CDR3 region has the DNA TGTGCCAGCAGCTTAGAGTTTTCGGTCCGAGAGTATTTT.

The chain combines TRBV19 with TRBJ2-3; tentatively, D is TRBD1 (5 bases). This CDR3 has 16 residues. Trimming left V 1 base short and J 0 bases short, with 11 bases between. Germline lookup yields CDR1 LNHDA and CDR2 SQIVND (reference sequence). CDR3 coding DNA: TGTGCCAGTAGTATAGTAACAGGACACAGCACAGATACGCAGTATTTT. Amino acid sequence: CASSIVTGHSTDTQYF.

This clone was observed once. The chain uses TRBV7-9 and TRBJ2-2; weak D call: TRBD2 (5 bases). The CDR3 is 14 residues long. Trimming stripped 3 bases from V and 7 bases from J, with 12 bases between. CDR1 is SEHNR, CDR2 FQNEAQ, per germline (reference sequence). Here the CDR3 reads CASSFYGENGELFF. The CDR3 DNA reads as TGTGCCAGCAGCTTTTACGGGGAGAACGGGGAGCTGTTTTTT.

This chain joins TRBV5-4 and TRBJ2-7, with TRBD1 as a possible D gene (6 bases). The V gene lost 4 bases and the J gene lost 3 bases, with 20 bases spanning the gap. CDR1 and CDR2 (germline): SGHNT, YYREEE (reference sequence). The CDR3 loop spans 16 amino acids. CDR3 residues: CASSPRQTGRGYEQYF. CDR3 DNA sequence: TGTGCCAGCAGCCCGCGCCAGACAGGTAGGGGCTACGAGCAGTACTTC.

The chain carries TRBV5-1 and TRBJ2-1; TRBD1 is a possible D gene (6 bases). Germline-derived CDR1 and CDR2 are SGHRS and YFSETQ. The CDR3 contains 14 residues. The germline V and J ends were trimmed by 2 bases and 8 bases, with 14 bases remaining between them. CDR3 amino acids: CASSLRSGVDEQFF. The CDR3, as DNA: TGCGCCAGCAGCTTAAGGTCAGGGGTAGATGAGCAGTTCTTC. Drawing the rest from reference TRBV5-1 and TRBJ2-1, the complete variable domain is KAGVTQTPRYLIKTRGQQVTLSCSPISGHRSVSWYQQTPGQGLQFLFEYFSETQRNKGNFPGRFSGRQFSNSRSEMNVSTLELGDSALYLCASSLRSGVDEQFFGPGTRLTVL.

In nucleotides, the CDR3 is TGTGCCAGCAGCTTGAGGGGACTTCTGAATGAGCAGTTCTTC. It codes for CASSLRGLLNEQFF. The V and J genes are TRBV9 and TRBJ2-1; D may be TRBD2 (6 bases). From germline, CDR1 is SGDLS and CDR2 YYNGEE. This CDR3 is 14 amino acids long. Trimming left V 4 bases short and J 7 bases short, with 15 bases between.